This T cell receptor beta chain was recovered during a study of T cell responses to AZD1222 COVID-19 vaccine. Study findings and constraints: The study identified only a handful of AZD1222 recipients as seropositive at baseline. Dominant CD4 TCR responses targeted spike regions 160-218 and 743-854. Only after the peak T cell response were repertoires sampled. The breadth and depth of Spike-specific TCRs increased once two AZD1222 doses had been given.

The data were produced by immunoSEQ multiplex PCR, yet TCRdb's version contains in-frame clones alone and is incomplete. The sample lists approximately 170,000 clones, 75% to 90% seen once, with 6.5% to 8.5% in the top ten. This clone was recorded once. Its antigen is undetermined. The CDR3 runs 12 residues. Germline V CDR1 and CDR2: MNHEY, SMNVEV (reference sequence). Trimming left V 4 bases short and J 11 bases short, with 9 bases between. Sequenced material: peripheral blood, taken on day 0 of AZD1222 vaccination. The sequence derives from an adult in good health. The genes are TRBV27 and TRBJ1-6; no reliable D call. CDR3 sequence (DNA): TGTGCCAGCAGTTCGGTACAAACACCCCTCCACTTT. Translated: CASSSVQTPLHF.